The clone carrying this T cell receptor (beta chain) was observed many times. Its target is not known. The J segment lost 4 bases and the V segment lost 5 bases, leaving 5 bases of the junction unmatched. Germline V lookup: CDR1 SEHNR, CDR2 FQNEAQ (reference sequence). This CDR3 has 17 amino acids. MiXCR, run by TCRdb on the reads, gives a single entry per CDR3 protein. The sample comprises some 150,000 distinct CDR3 sequences, more than 25% of which are singletons, and roughly 47% rests with the top ten. The data belong to a study of T cell repertoires in cytomegalovirus infection. Across the whole study: The authors used CMV epitopes that were HLA-C-restricted (recently identified) and HLA-B-restricted (well studied). Matching HLA type and CMV infection were both indicated by public TCR beta signatures. Study-level results: Identification of carriers of CMV plus the relevant HLA was achieved through cumulative public TCR beta family frequency. The ex vivo response showed dominance by HLA-C-restricted CMV-specific TCR beta clonotypes.

This material consisted of CD8+ T cells from cultured PBMCs, taken from culture after CMV antigen stimulation. The receptor was isolated from a human donor in good health (CMV status not recorded). Some clones in this sample may be carry-over from other donors' samples. The chain recombines TRBV7-9 with TRBJ2-2, with TRBD2 matching over 15 bases. The CDR3 loop reads CASSPLGLAGGTGELFF. The CDR3 DNA sequence: TGTGCCAGCAGCCCCCTGGGACTAGCGGGGGGCACCGGGGAGCTGTTTTTT.